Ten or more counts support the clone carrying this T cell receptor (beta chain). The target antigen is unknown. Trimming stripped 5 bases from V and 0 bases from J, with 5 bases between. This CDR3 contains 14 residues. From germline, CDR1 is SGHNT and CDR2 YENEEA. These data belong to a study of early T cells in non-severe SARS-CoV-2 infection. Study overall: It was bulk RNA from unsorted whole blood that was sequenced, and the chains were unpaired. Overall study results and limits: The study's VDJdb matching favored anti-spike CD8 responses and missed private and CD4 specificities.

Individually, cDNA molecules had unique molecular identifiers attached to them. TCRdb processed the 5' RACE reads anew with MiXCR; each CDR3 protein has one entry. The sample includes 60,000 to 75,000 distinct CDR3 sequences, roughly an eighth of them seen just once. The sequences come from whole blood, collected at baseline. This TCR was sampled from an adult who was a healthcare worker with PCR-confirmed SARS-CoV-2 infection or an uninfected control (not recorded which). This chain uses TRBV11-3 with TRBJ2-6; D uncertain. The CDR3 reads CASSPTSGANVLTF. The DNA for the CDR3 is TGTGCCAGCAGCCCGACCTCTGGGGCCAACGTCCTGACTTTC. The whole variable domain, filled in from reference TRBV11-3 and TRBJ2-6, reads EAGVVQSPRYKIIEKKQPVAFWCNPISGHNTLYWYLQNLGQGPELLIRYENEEAVDDSQLPKDRFSAERLKGVDSTLKIQPAELGDSAVYLCASSPTSGANVLTFGAGSRLTVL.